This entry is about one TCR beta chain. Its antigen is not known. TCRdb's table, derived via immunoSEQ multiplex PCR, lists solely in-frame clones and lacks some. The sample records about 86,000 clones, approximately 90% being singletons. This sample was included in a study of T cell responses to AZD1222 COVID-19 vaccine. Points from the study as a whole: Of the AZD1222 recipients, only 5 to 7 were seropositive at baseline.

Germline V lookup: CDR1 MNHEY, CDR2 SVGAGI. The CDR3 is 12 amino acids. The V gene lost 7 bases and the J gene lost 3 bases, with 9 bases spanning the gap. This chain connects TRBV6-5 to TRBJ1-2; D not certain. Sequences were derived from peripheral blood, sampled 28 days after the second AZD1222 dose. The sequence derives from an adult who received the AZD1222 COVID-19 vaccine. The CDR3 reads CASTLYDYGYTF. Here the CDR3 DNA reads TGTGCCAGCACCCTTTATGACTATGGCTACACCTTC.